What follows are 19 T cell receptor beta chains derived from one specimen sequenced in a study of beta chain features in type 1 diabetes. Isolated RNA was reverse transcribed in full, so expressed TCRB transcripts were sequenced. Libraries were prepared by immunoSEQ multiplex PCR; TCRdb keeps only in-frame clonotypes and omits some of them. The data show about 620,000 clones, roughly a sixth seen once. Sequenced material: naive CD4+ T cells from blood. These receptors were collected from a man aged 18 to 29 in good health.

The rearrangement links TRBV7-2 to TRBJ1-4, with D unresolved. Trimming cost V 1 base and J 8 bases, with 17 bases left between them. Germline V CDR1 and CDR2: SGHTA, FQGNSA. There are 16 residues in the CDR3. In DNA form, the CDR3 reads TGTGCCAGCAGCTTAGGAACAACATCCCTGGGGGAAAAACTGTTTTTT. Translated, it gives CASSLGTTSLGEKLFF.

This clone has more than one count but fewer than ten. The rearrangement links TRBV5-4 to TRBJ2-2, with D perhaps matching TRBD1 (6 bases). V lost 0 bases and J 2 bases, leaving 11 bases between the germline ends. This CDR3 region has 16 residues. Per the germline V gene, CDR1 is SGHNT and CDR2 is YYREEE (reference sequence). The CDR3 nucleotides are TGTGCCAGCAGCTTGGGCAGACAGGCTAACACCGGGGAGCTGTTTTTT. Its protein is CASSLGRQANTGELFF.

The CDR3 DNA reads as TGTGCCAGCAGCCAAGATAGACATCGGAACACTGAAGCTTTCTTT. It codes for CASSQDRHRNTEAFF. The genes are TRBV14 and TRBJ1-1; D is unclear. Germline V gene data show CDR1 as SGHDN and CDR2 as FVKESK. The CDR3 length is 15 residues. Trimming removed 0 bases at V and 1 base at J, with 9 bases between.

This clone was detected a few times. The J gene is TRBJ1-5, the V gene TRBV29-1; D is ambiguous. Trimming stripped 4 bases from V and 3 bases from J, with 10 bases between. The CDR3 is 13 residues long. CDR1 and CDR2 from the germline V gene are SQVTM and ANQGSEA. CDR3 sequence: CSVVLPDNQPQHF. DNA for the CDR3: TGCAGCGTTGTTCTACCGGACAATCAGCCCCAGCATTTT.

This clone was counted only a few times. V gene TRBV9 combines with J gene TRBJ2-7; 7 nucleotides agree with TRBD1. The CDR3 is 15 residues long. Germline V gene sequence: CDR1 SGDLS, CDR2 YYNGEE. The V segment lost 4 bases and the J segment 5 bases; nucleotides outside the gene matches: 12. The CDR3 spells CASSSSATGMNEQYF. For the CDR3, the DNA is TGTGCCAGCAGCTCATCAGCGACAGGGATGAACGAGCAGTACTTC.

This clone was seen more than once but under ten times. The J gene is TRBJ1-2, the V gene TRBV5-4; no clear D. V lost 0 bases to trimming and J lost 1 base, with 7 bases between them. The CDR3 extends over 14 amino acids. CDR1 and CDR2 (germline): SGHNT, YYREEE (reference sequence). The CDR3 here is CASSLAGVNYGYTF. CDR3 sequence (DNA): TGTGCCAGCAGCTTGGCTGGGGTTAACTATGGCTACACCTTC.

The sample holds a few counts of this clone. V gene TRBV11-3 combines with J gene TRBJ2-3; D may be TRBD1 (6 bases). CDR3 length: 17 residues. Deletions cut 1 base from V and 0 bases from J, with 14 bases between. The V gene's germline CDR1 is SGHNT and CDR2 YENEEA. CDR3 amino acids: CASSLAEGVRSTDTQYF. The CDR3 DNA reads TGTGCCAGCAGCTTAGCCGAGGGGGTCCGTAGCACAGATACGCAGTATTTT.

This clone was detected a few times. The genes are TRBV5-1 and TRBJ2-5; perhaps TRBD1 as D (6 bases). CDR3 length: 15 residues. Germline values: CDR1 SGHRS, CDR2 YFSETQ. Trimming removed 0 bases from V and 3 bases from J, with 12 bases in between. As DNA, the CDR3 is TGCGCCAGCAGCTTGGCCGTGGGGGCAGAAGAGACCCAGTACTTC. Protein sequence: CASSLAVGAEETQYF. The full variable domain, in which reference TRBV5-1 and TRBJ2-5 provide the parts outside the CDR3, is KAGVTQTPRYLIKTRGQQVTLSCSPISGHRSVSWYQQTPGQGLQFLFEYFSETQRNKGNFPGRFSGRQFSNSRSEMNVSTLELGDSALYLCASSLAVGAEETQYFGPGTRLLVL.

The V gene is TRBV5-5, the J gene TRBJ2-1; no clear D. CDR1 SGHKS and CDR2 YYEKEE come from the germline V gene (reference sequence). The CDR3 has 12 residues. The V and J ends lost 0 bases and 6 bases respectively, with 4 bases between them. CDR3 nucleotides: TGTGCCAGCAGCTTGGTTAGCAATGAGCAGTTCTTC. Its protein is CASSLVSNEQFF.

The rearrangement links TRBV19 to TRBJ2-5; 8 nucleotides align to TRBD1. J gave up 4 bases and V 8 bases, and 12 bases lay outside the gene matches. The CDR3 consists of 15 residues. CDR1 and CDR2 (germline): LNHDA, SQIVND (reference sequence). CDR3 loop: CASGPGWQGAETQYF. CDR3 nucleotides: TGTGCCAGTGGTCCTGGATGGCAGGGGGCAGAGACCCAGTACTTC.

The chain recombines TRBV5-1 with TRBJ1-1; D unclear. Trimming removed 8 bases from V and 0 bases from J, with 14 bases in between. The CDR3 loop spans 14 amino acids. Germline V gives CDR1 SGHRS, CDR2 YFSETQ. The CDR3 reads CASKPGTMNTEAFF. CDR3 bases: TGCGCCAGTAAGCCGGGCACCATGAACACTGAAGCTTTCTTT.

The chain links TRBV7-2 to TRBJ2-7; 12 bases are shared with TRBD2. The CDR3 runs to 14 residues. The V gene's germline CDR1 is SGHTA and CDR2 FQGNSA. J gave up 4 bases and V 6 bases, and 4 bases lay outside the gene matches. CDR3 bases: TGTGCCAGCAGATCCACTAGCGGGAGGTACGAGCAGTACTTC. Translated: CASRSTSGRYEQYF.

The gene calls are TRBV7-2 and TRBJ2-2, with D possibly being TRBD1 (5 bases). Germline assignment: CDR1 SGHTA and CDR2 FQGNSA. CDR3 size: 15 residues. V shed 5 bases and J shed 7 bases, with 17 bases lying between them. The CDR3 DNA sequence: TGTGCCAGCAGCCCGCAGGGATTCGGTGGCGGGGAGCTGTTTTTT. Its translation is CASSPQGFGGGELFF.

V and J are TRBV25-1 and TRBJ2-5, with TRBD2 matching 9 bases. Germline CDR1 MGHDK, CDR2 SYGVNS. J gave up 5 bases and V 1 base, and 5 bases lay outside the gene matches. The length of the CDR3 is 15 residues. The CDR3 DNA follows: TGTGCCAGCAGTGAATGGTCTAGCGGGACGGAGACCCAGTACTTC. Amino acid sequence: CASSEWSSGTETQYF.

The J gene is TRBJ1-5, the V gene TRBV5-4, with unresolved D. The CDR3 is made up of 15 amino acids. Germline CDR1 reads SGHNT; CDR2 reads YYREEE (reference sequence). Trimming took 0 bases from V and 1 from J, leaving 8 bases between them. Written as DNA, the CDR3 is TGTGCCAGCAGCTTGGTACCGGGGAGCAATCAGCCCCAGCATTTT. Translating gives CASSLVPGSNQPQHF. The entire variable domain, with the rest obtained from reference TRBV5-4 and TRBJ1-5, is as follows: ETGVTQSPTHLIKTRGQQVTLRCSSQSGHNTVSWYQQALGQGPQFIFQYYREEENGRGNFPPRFSGLQFPNYSSELNVNALELDDSALYLCASSLVPGSNQPQHFGDGTRLSIL.

The rearrangement joins TRBV4-1 to TRBJ2-7; possibly TRBD1 or TRBD2 for D (5 bases each). The ends were cut back, 4 bases at V and 0 bases at J, with 13 bases in the middle. Germline loops: CDR1 MGHRA, CDR2 YSYEKL. CDR3 length: 15 residues. CDR3 nucleotides: TGCGCCAGCAGCCTAACGACTGGGGGCTCCTACGAGCAGTACTTC. Protein product: CASSLTTGGSYEQYF.

The table lists this clone with a few counts. V gene TRBV30 combines with J gene TRBJ1-5; TRBD1 agrees at 8 bases. V was pared by 0 bases and J by 2 bases, with 12 bases of the junction left unmatched. The CDR3 is 18 residues long. Germline V gene lookup returns CDR1 GTSNPN and CDR2 SVGIG (reference sequence). The CDR3 DNA reads as TGTGCCTGGAGTGTACGGGACAGGCAAGGGGTACGCAATCAGCCCCAGCATTTT. Its protein product is CAWSVRDRQGVRNQPQHF.

This clone was counted a few times. The chain employs TRBV11-1 and TRBJ2-5; 8 bases fit TRBD2. Unmatched junction bases numbered 7, after V lost 6 bases and J lost 4 bases. The CDR3 is 14 amino acids. The V gene's germline CDR1 is SGHAT and CDR2 FQDESV (reference sequence). The CDR3 sequence: CASSYGTRGETQYF. For the CDR3, the DNA is TGTGCCAGCAGTTACGGGACTAGGGGAGAGACCCAGTACTTC.

This chain links TRBV21-1 with TRBJ1-2. TRBV21-1 is noted as a pseudogene. The CDR3 totals 16 residues. The CDR3 reads CASSIRVWAKGYGYTF. In DNA, the CDR3 is TGTGCCAGCAGCATCCGGGTTTGGGCAAAGGGTTATGGCTACACCTTC.